This is a list of T cell receptor beta chains from one sample in a study of CD8+ T cells in alopecia areata. Measured with immunoSEQ multiplex PCR; TCRdb has only the in-frame clones, and not every one. The repertoire holds roughly 150,000 clones, roughly 54% seen once, with less than 20% in the top ten. Sequencing used CD8+ T cells sorted from blood, obtained at week 4, from a patient treated with tofacitinib. These receptors all come from a human donor with alopecia areata. Both conserved end residues are part of each CDR3. A D gene is named only where the DNA matches it firmly. Expanded clones get a size class; other rows say once, few or many, or leave the size out.

clone_size: -
d_call: -
v_call: TRBV6-5
j_call: TRBJ2-3
cdr3_aa: CASSYGGTESTDTQYF
cdr3_nt: TGTGCCAGCAGTTACGGGGGGACAGAGAGCACAGATACGCAGTATTTT

clone_size: -
d_call: -
v_call: TRBV19
j_call: TRBJ1-1
cdr3_aa: CASSIDLGSGVNTEAFF
cdr3_nt: TGTGCCAGTAGTATAGACCTAGGTTCCGGGGTGAACACTGAAGCTTTCTTT

clone_size: -
d_call: -
v_call: TRBV25-1
j_call: TRBJ2-3
cdr3_aa: CASSEGTDTQYF
cdr3_nt: TGTGCCAGCAGTGAAGGGACAGATACGCAGTATTTT

clone_size: -
d_call: -
v_call: TRBV29-1
j_call: TRBJ1-6
cdr3_aa: CSVLFYGSPLHF
cdr3_nt: TGCAGCGTTTTATTTTATGGCTCACCCCTCCACTTT

clone_size: once
d_call: -
v_call: TRBV25-1
j_call: TRBJ1-2
cdr3_aa: CASSEAAGHYGYTF
cdr3_nt: TGTGCCAGCAGTGAAGCGGCAGGGCACTATGGCTACACCTTC

clone_size: -
d_call: -
v_call: TRBV30
j_call: TRBJ1-2
cdr3_aa: CAWIRSSYGYTF
cdr3_nt: TGTGCCTGGATCAGGTCGAGTTATGGCTACACCTTC

clone_size: -
d_call: -
v_call: TRBV15
j_call: TRBJ2-5
cdr3_aa: CATSRPGETQYF
cdr3_nt: TGTGCCACCAGCAGACCTGGGGAGACCCAGTACTTC

clone_size: -
d_call: -
v_call: TRBV2
j_call: TRBJ1-4
cdr3_aa: CASRDIHNEKLFF
cdr3_nt: TGTGCCAGCAGGGACATACACAATGAAAAACTGTTTTTT

clone_size: few
d_call: -
v_call: TRBV7-2
j_call: TRBJ2-7
cdr3_aa: CASSLEGSSYEQYF
cdr3_nt: TGTGCCAGCAGCTTAGAAGGGAGCTCCTACGAGCAGTACTTC

clone_size: -
d_call: TRBD1
v_call: TRBV4-3
j_call: TRBJ1-1
cdr3_aa: CASSQDGTGLILNTEAFF
cdr3_nt: TGCGCCAGCAGCCAAGACGGGACAGGGTTGATCCTGAACACTGAAGCTTTCTTT

clone_size: -
d_call: -
v_call: TRBV29-1
j_call: TRBJ2-7
cdr3_aa: CSVEMTGYEQYF
cdr3_nt: TGCAGCGTTGAAATGACAGGCTACGAGCAGTACTTC

clone_size: -
d_call: -
v_call: TRBV5-1
j_call: TRBJ2-2
cdr3_aa: CASSGQRNTGELFF
cdr3_nt: TGCGCCAGCAGCGGACAGAGGAACACCGGGGAGCTGTTTTTT

clone_size: few
d_call: -
v_call: TRBV15
j_call: TRBJ1-2
cdr3_aa: CATSSVNTEVKLFF
cdr3_nt: TGTGCCACCAGCTCTGTCAACACAGAGGTCAAACTTTTCTTC

clone_size: once
d_call: -
v_call: TRBV2
j_call: TRBJ1-4
cdr3_aa: CAVLRDGANEKLFF
cdr3_nt: TGTGCCGTCCTCAGAGACGGGGCTAATGAAAAACTGTTTTTT

clone_size: -
d_call: -
v_call: TRBV4-1
j_call: TRBJ2-1
cdr3_aa: CASSQDLKGNEQFF
cdr3_nt: TGCGCCAGCAGCCAAGATTTAAAGGGAAATGAGCAGTTCTTC

clone_size: few
d_call: TRBD1
v_call: TRBV9
j_call: TRBJ2-7
cdr3_aa: CASSFGTGENEQYF
cdr3_nt: TGTGCCAGCAGCTTCGGGACAGGGGAGAACGAGCAGTACTTC

clone_size: -
d_call: -
v_call: TRBV4-2
j_call: TRBJ1-2
cdr3_aa: CASSHVGEGTANYGYTF
cdr3_nt: TGTGCCAGCAGCCATGTTGGTGAGGGCACGGCGAACTATGGCTACACCTTC

clone_size: -
d_call: -
v_call: TRBV9
j_call: TRBJ1-6
cdr3_aa: CASSVGASGNSPLHF
cdr3_nt: TGTGCCAGCAGCGTAGGGGCTTCGGGGAATTCACCCCTCCACTTT

clone_size: -
d_call: TRBD1
v_call: TRBV4-3
j_call: TRBJ2-1
cdr3_aa: CASSQDTGGNEQFF
cdr3_nt: TGCGCCAGCAGCCAAGATACAGGGGGCAATGAGCAGTTCTTC

clone_size: -
d_call: -
v_call: TRBV4-1
j_call: TRBJ1-1
cdr3_aa: CASSQDGQRGTEAFF
cdr3_nt: TGCGCCAGCAGCCAAGATGGACAGAGGGGGACTGAAGCTTTCTTT

clone_size: once
d_call: TRBD2
v_call: TRBV25-1
j_call: TRBJ2-5
cdr3_aa: CASSDIGLAEETQYF
cdr3_nt: TGTGCCAGCAGTGATATAGGACTAGCGGAAGAGACCCAGTACTTC

clone_size: -
d_call: -
v_call: TRBV5-6
j_call: TRBJ1-5
cdr3_aa: CASSLWGNQPQHF
cdr3_nt: TGTGCCAGCAGCTTGTGGGGCAATCAGCCCCAGCATTTT

clone_size: -
d_call: -
v_call: TRBV4-1
j_call: TRBJ2-7
cdr3_aa: CASSQGSGAAYEQYF
cdr3_nt: TGCGCCAGCAGCCAAGGGTCTGGGGCAGCCTACGAGCAGTACTTC

clone_size: -
d_call: -
v_call: TRBV10-3
j_call: TRBJ1-2
cdr3_aa: CAISERGVGSYYGYTF
cdr3_nt: TGTGCCATCAGTGAGCGAGGAGTGGGGAGCTACTATGGCTACACCTTC

clone_size: -
d_call: TRBD1
v_call: TRBV5-4
j_call: TRBJ1-2
cdr3_aa: CASSQTGLGYTF
cdr3_nt: TGTGCCAGCAGCCAGACAGGGTTGGGCTACACCTTC

clone_size: few
d_call: -
v_call: TRBV10-3
j_call: TRBJ2-7
cdr3_aa: CAIKAGTLGDEQYF
cdr3_nt: TGTGCCATCAAAGCAGGGACCCTCGGGGACGAGCAGTACTTC

clone_size: -
d_call: -
v_call: TRBV29-1
j_call: TRBJ1-2
cdr3_aa: CSVDDGQSYGYTF
cdr3_nt: TGCAGCGTTGACGACGGACAGTCCTATGGCTACACCTTC

clone_size: few
d_call: -
v_call: TRBV10-3
j_call: TRBJ2-1
cdr3_aa: CAISESLQASGEQFF
cdr3_nt: TGTGCCATCAGTGAGTCGCTCCAAGCCTCAGGTGAGCAGTTCTTC

clone_size: -
d_call: -
v_call: TRBV30
j_call: TRBJ1-1
cdr3_aa: CAWSVLGHTEAFF
cdr3_nt: TGTGCCTGGAGTGTCTTGGGGCACACTGAAGCTTTCTTT

clone_size: -
d_call: -
v_call: TRBV15
j_call: TRBJ1-6
cdr3_aa: CATSRDPNSPLHF
cdr3_nt: TGTGCCACCAGCAGAGATCCCAATTCACCCCTCCACTTT

clone_size: -
d_call: -
v_call: TRBV27
j_call: TRBJ2-1
cdr3_aa: CASSWAGYNEQFF
cdr3_nt: TGTGCCAGCAGTTGGGCAGGCTACAATGAGCAGTTCTTC

clone_size: -
d_call: -
v_call: TRBV9
j_call: TRBJ2-7
cdr3_aa: CASSQSGSSYEQYF
cdr3_nt: TGTGCCAGCAGCCAGTCCGGGAGTTCCTACGAGCAGTACTTC

clone_size: -
d_call: -
v_call: TRBV28
j_call: TRBJ1-2
cdr3_aa: CASSPGRVRGYTF
cdr3_nt: TGTGCCAGCAGCCCGGGCAGGGTACGTGGCTACACCTTC

clone_size: -
d_call: -
v_call: TRBV4-2
j_call: TRBJ1-6
cdr3_aa: CASSQDKGLNSPLHF
cdr3_nt: TGTGCCAGCAGCCAAGATAAAGGGCTTAATTCACCCCTCCACTTT

clone_size: -
d_call: TRBD1
v_call: TRBV2
j_call: TRBJ1-6
cdr3_aa: CASSIQGDNSPLHF
cdr3_nt: TGTGCCAGCAGCATACAGGGGGACAATTCACCCCTCCACTTT

clone_size: -
d_call: -
v_call: TRBV29-1
j_call: TRBJ2-5
cdr3_aa: CSVARQGLETQYF
cdr3_nt: TGCAGCGTTGCAAGGCAAGGGTTGGAGACCCAGTACTTC

clone_size: -
d_call: -
v_call: TRBV6-5
j_call: TRBJ1-4
cdr3_aa: CASSYEGNEKLFF
cdr3_nt: TGTGCCAGCAGTTACGAGGGGAATGAAAAACTGTTTTTT

clone_size: few
d_call: -
v_call: TRBV15
j_call: TRBJ2-6
cdr3_aa: CATTFNGANVLTF
cdr3_nt: TGTGCCACCACCTTCAATGGGGCCAACGTCCTGACTTTC

clone_size: -
d_call: -
v_call: TRBV4-1
j_call: TRBJ2-7
cdr3_aa: CASSQDPVVGEQYF
cdr3_nt: TGCGCCAGCAGCCAAGATCCCGTGGTTGGCGAGCAGTACTTC

clone_size: -
d_call: -
v_call: TRBV7-6
j_call: TRBJ2-3
cdr3_aa: CASSLGLDTDTQYF
cdr3_nt: TGTGCCAGCAGCTTAGGACTAGACACAGATACGCAGTATTTT

clone_size: -
d_call: -
v_call: TRBV27
j_call: TRBJ2-1
cdr3_aa: CASSFISDNEQFF
cdr3_nt: TGTGCCAGCAGTTTTATCAGTGACAATGAGCAGTTCTTC

clone_size: once
d_call: TRBD1
v_call: TRBV4-1
j_call: TRBJ2-5
cdr3_aa: CASSQLQGEETQYF
cdr3_nt: TGCGCCAGCAGCCAACTACAGGGGGAAGAGACCCAGTACTTC

clone_size: -
d_call: -
v_call: TRBV30
j_call: TRBJ1-1
cdr3_aa: CACTGPEAFF
cdr3_nt: TGTGCCTGTACCGGGCCTGAAGCTTTCTTT

clone_size: -
d_call: -
v_call: TRBV11-1
j_call: TRBJ2-7
cdr3_aa: CASSFDVLYEQYF
cdr3_nt: TGTGCCAGCAGCTTCGACGTCCTGTATGAGCAGTACTTC

clone_size: -
d_call: TRBD1
v_call: TRBV19
j_call: TRBJ2-2
cdr3_aa: CAIQTGGTGELFF
cdr3_nt: TGTGCCATTCAGACAGGGGGAACCGGGGAGCTGTTTTTT

clone_size: -
d_call: TRBD2
v_call: TRBV25-1
j_call: TRBJ2-5
cdr3_aa: CASSEYQGGRAETQYF
cdr3_nt: TGTGCCAGCAGTGAATATCAGGGCGGGAGGGCCGAGACCCAGTACTTC

clone_size: few
d_call: -
v_call: TRBV29-1
j_call: TRBJ2-2
cdr3_aa: CSVEDSVGELFF
cdr3_nt: TGCAGCGTTGAAGATTCGGTTGGAGAGCTGTTTTTT

clone_size: -
d_call: -
v_call: TRBV11-2
j_call: TRBJ2-1
cdr3_aa: CASSPTRPGYNEQFF
cdr3_nt: TGTGCCAGCAGTCCGACTCGTCCAGGGTACAATGAGCAGTTCTTC

clone_size: -
d_call: -
v_call: TRBV11-2
j_call: TRBJ2-5
cdr3_aa: CASSQSRGTQYF
cdr3_nt: TGTGCCAGCAGCCAGTCCCGGGGGACCCAGTACTTC

clone_size: few
d_call: -
v_call: TRBV5-4
j_call: TRBJ1-2
cdr3_aa: CASSPGGEDYGYTF
cdr3_nt: TGTGCCAGCAGCCCCGGAGGGGAGGACTATGGCTACACCTTC

clone_size: -
d_call: TRBD1
v_call: TRBV11-2
j_call: TRBJ2-3
cdr3_aa: CASSKGAGQVRNTQYF
cdr3_nt: TGTGCCAGCAGCAAAGGCGCGGGACAGGTTCGGAATACGCAGTATTTT

clone_size: -
d_call: -
v_call: TRBV30
j_call: TRBJ2-2
cdr3_aa: CAWSVSSAGASTGELFF
cdr3_nt: TGTGCCTGGAGTGTCTCCTCTGCGGGGGCGAGCACCGGGGAGCTGTTTTTT

clone_size: many
d_call: TRBD2
v_call: TRBV19
j_call: TRBJ2-7
cdr3_aa: CASSISGEAYEQYF
cdr3_nt: TGTGCCAGTAGTATTAGCGGGGAGGCCTACGAGCAGTACTTC

clone_size: -
d_call: -
v_call: TRBV7-9
j_call: TRBJ2-7
cdr3_aa: CASSFDISYEQYF
cdr3_nt: TGTGCCAGCAGCTTCGACATATCCTACGAGCAGTACTTC

clone_size: once
d_call: -
v_call: TRBV7-8
j_call: TRBJ1-6
cdr3_aa: CASSLARGGNSPLHF
cdr3_nt: TGTGCCAGCAGCTTAGCGCGGGGGGGAAATTCACCCCTCCACTTT

clone_size: -
d_call: -
v_call: TRBV9
j_call: TRBJ2-7
cdr3_aa: CASSAGATYEQYF
cdr3_nt: TGTGCCAGCAGCGCCGGGGCGACCTACGAGCAGTACTTC

clone_size: many
d_call: -
v_call: TRBV27
j_call: TRBJ2-7
cdr3_aa: CASSLSWTADYEQYF
cdr3_nt: TGTGCCAGCAGTTTATCGTGGACAGCAGACTACGAGCAGTACTTC